This is a list of T cell receptor beta chains from one sample in a study of cytomegalovirus exposure and HLA in healthy donors. Profiled with immunoSEQ multiplex PCR; TCRdb holds only in-frame clones, not every one. This table has 150,000 to 200,000 clones, roughly 79% appearing once. The sequencing sample was made of PBMCs. All receptors derive from a woman in her twenties or thirties in good health and CMV-seropositive. CDR3s include the opening cysteine and the closing phenylalanine or tryptophan. Each record gives: J gene, clone size, V gene, D gene, CDR3 protein, CDR3 DNA. The D gene is left open where the match is weak. Size tells how often a clone was seen (once, few, many) or the class of an expanded clone, and some rows leave it out.

j_call: TRBJ2-1
clone_size: .
v_call: TRBV6-5
d_call: TRBD1
cdr3_aa: CASSLRTGDDEQFF
cdr3_nt: TGTGCCAGCAGTTTAAGGACAGGGGACGATGAGCAGTTCTTC

j_call: TRBJ2-1
clone_size: few
v_call: TRBV9
d_call: .
cdr3_aa: CASSVAAGSYNEQFF
cdr3_nt: TGTGCCAGCAGCGTAGCTGCGGGTTCCTACAATGAGCAGTTCTTC

j_call: TRBJ2-5
clone_size: .
v_call: TRBV10-3
d_call: TRBD2
cdr3_aa: CAISVAGGSQETQYF
cdr3_nt: TGTGCCATCAGTGTAGCGGGGGGGTCCCAAGAGACCCAGTACTTC

j_call: TRBJ1-4
clone_size: .
v_call: TRBV7-2
d_call: .
cdr3_aa: CASSSQAGGEKLFF
cdr3_nt: TGTGCCAGCAGCTCCCAGGCAGGTGGTGAAAAACTGTTTTTT

j_call: TRBJ2-1
clone_size: .
v_call: TRBV10-3
d_call: TRBD2
cdr3_aa: CAISPGTSGGSSYNEQFF
cdr3_nt: TGTGCCATCAGCCCCGGGACTAGCGGAGGTTCCTCCTACAATGAGCAGTTCTTC

j_call: TRBJ1-6
clone_size: .
v_call: TRBV7-9
d_call: .
cdr3_aa: CASSLSLTVVDSPLHF
cdr3_nt: TGTGCCAGCAGCTTATCCCTGACAGTTGTTGATTCACCCCTCCACTTT

j_call: TRBJ2-1
clone_size: .
v_call: TRBV5-1
d_call: TRBD2
cdr3_aa: CASHRGGPGDTYNEQFF
cdr3_nt: TGCGCCAGCCATCGCGGGGGACCGGGGGATACCTACAATGAGCAGTTCTTC

j_call: TRBJ1-3
clone_size: .
v_call: TRBV4-1
d_call: .
cdr3_aa: CASSPGGNTIYF
cdr3_nt: TGCGCCAGCAGCCCAGGGGGAAACACCATATATTTT

j_call: TRBJ2-7
clone_size: .
v_call: TRBV9
d_call: .
cdr3_aa: CASSVTGFSYEQYF
cdr3_nt: TGTGCCAGCAGCGTAACAGGGTTCTCATACGAGCAGTACTTC

j_call: TRBJ1-5
clone_size: .
v_call: TRBV2
d_call: .
cdr3_aa: CASIGGRYQPQHF
cdr3_nt: TGTGCCAGCATAGGAGGGCGATATCAGCCCCAGCATTTT

j_call: TRBJ1-1
clone_size: .
v_call: TRBV18
d_call: TRBD1
cdr3_aa: CASSPLGDRGTEAFF
cdr3_nt: TGTGCCAGCTCACCCCTGGGGGACAGGGGCACTGAAGCTTTCTTT

j_call: TRBJ1-2
clone_size: once
v_call: TRBV4-3
d_call: .
cdr3_aa: CASSQDLMSYGYTF
cdr3_nt: TGCGCCAGCAGCCAAGATTTGATGAGTTACGGCTACACCTTC

j_call: TRBJ2-2
clone_size: few
v_call: TRBV4-2
d_call: TRBD2
cdr3_aa: CASSQVGAGGLGGELFF
cdr3_nt: TGTGCCAGCAGCCAAGTTGGGGCGGGGGGGCTTGGCGGGGAGCTGTTTTTT

j_call: TRBJ1-1
clone_size: once
v_call: TRBV30
d_call: .
cdr3_aa: CAWSVLTGLGAFF
cdr3_nt: TGTGCCTGGAGTGTATTGACCGGGTTAGGAGCTTTCTTT

j_call: TRBJ1-1
clone_size: few
v_call: TRBV6-1
d_call: TRBD1
cdr3_aa: CASLDRGNTEAFF
cdr3_nt: TGTGCCAGCCTAGACAGGGGGAACACTGAAGCTTTCTTT

j_call: TRBJ2-5
clone_size: .
v_call: TRBV5-1
d_call: .
cdr3_aa: CASSSRAGIGETQYF
cdr3_nt: TGCGCCAGCAGCTCGCGTGCGGGGATCGGGGAGACCCAGTACTTC

j_call: TRBJ1-2
clone_size: .
v_call: TRBV10-2
d_call: TRBD1
cdr3_aa: CASSKGQGDYGYTF
cdr3_nt: TGCGCCAGCAGCAAGGGACAGGGAGACTATGGCTACACCTTC

j_call: TRBJ1-1
clone_size: once
v_call: TRBV30
d_call: .
cdr3_aa: CAWSVLQVPFF
cdr3_nt: TGTGCCTGGAGTGTGTTACAGGTTCCTTTCTTT

j_call: TRBJ2-3
clone_size: .
v_call: TRBV5-4
d_call: TRBD1
cdr3_aa: CASSFFQGEDTQYF
cdr3_nt: TGTGCCAGCAGCTTTTTTCAGGGGGAAGATACGCAGTATTTT

j_call: TRBJ2-1
clone_size: .
v_call: TRBV6-1
d_call: TRBD2
cdr3_aa: CASSGFSGRALGEQFF
cdr3_nt: TGTGCCAGCAGTGGATTTAGCGGGAGGGCCTTAGGAGAGCAGTTCTTC

j_call: TRBJ2-2
clone_size: .
v_call: TRBV5-6
d_call: TRBD2
cdr3_aa: CASSFSGIWTGELFF
cdr3_nt: TGTGCCAGCAGCTTTAGCGGGATATGGACCGGGGAGCTGTTTTTT

j_call: TRBJ1-2
clone_size: .
v_call: TRBV6-5
d_call: TRBD1
cdr3_aa: CASQRQGYGYTF
cdr3_nt: TGTGCCAGCCAAAGACAGGGCTATGGCTACACCTTC

j_call: TRBJ1-6
clone_size: .
v_call: TRBV30
d_call: TRBD1
cdr3_aa: CASLGDSNNSPLHF
cdr3_nt: TGTGCCTCCCTCGGGGACAGCAATAATTCACCCCTCCACTTT

j_call: TRBJ1-2
clone_size: once
v_call: TRBV6-1
d_call: TRBD1
cdr3_aa: CASKGEDRGPGGYTF
cdr3_nt: TGTGCCAGCAAGGGAGAAGACAGGGGGCCGGGTGGCTACACCTTC

j_call: TRBJ2-3
clone_size: .
v_call: TRBV29-1
d_call: .
cdr3_aa: CSVEAADTQYF
cdr3_nt: TGCAGCGTCGAAGCAGCGGATACGCAGTATTTT

j_call: TRBJ2-7
clone_size: .
v_call: TRBV6-6
d_call: TRBD1
cdr3_aa: CASRPGTGYEQYF
cdr3_nt: TGTGCCAGCAGACCCGGGACAGGGTACGAGCAGTACTTC

j_call: TRBJ2-7
clone_size: .
v_call: TRBV29-1
d_call: TRBD2
cdr3_aa: CSVVTSGVYEQYF
cdr3_nt: TGCAGCGTTGTGACTAGCGGGGTCTACGAGCAGTACTTC

j_call: TRBJ1-2
clone_size: .
v_call: TRBV2
d_call: TRBD1
cdr3_aa: CASSAAGGTYGYTF
cdr3_nt: TGTGCCAGCAGTGCTGCAGGGGGCACCTATGGCTACACCTTC

j_call: TRBJ1-6
clone_size: .
v_call: TRBV10-3
d_call: TRBD1
cdr3_aa: CATRGQDNSPLHF
cdr3_nt: TGTGCCACCAGAGGACAGGATAATTCACCCCTCCACTTT

j_call: TRBJ2-2
clone_size: .
v_call: TRBV11-3
d_call: TRBD1
cdr3_aa: CASSGQGDTGELFF
cdr3_nt: TGTGCCAGCAGCGGGCAGGGGGACACCGGGGAGCTGTTTTTT

j_call: TRBJ2-3
clone_size: .
v_call: TRBV7-2
d_call: .
cdr3_aa: CASSPSGDTQYF
cdr3_nt: TGTGCCAGCAGCCCGAGCGGAGATACGCAGTATTTT

j_call: TRBJ2-1
clone_size: .
v_call: TRBV5-1
d_call: .
cdr3_aa: CASSLAGSSYNEQFF
cdr3_nt: TGCGCCAGCAGCTTGGCGGGGAGCTCCTACAATGAGCAGTTCTTC

j_call: TRBJ2-7
clone_size: .
v_call: TRBV5-1
d_call: TRBD1
cdr3_aa: CASSLAGQANYEQYF
cdr3_nt: TGCGCCAGCAGCTTGGCCGGACAGGCCAACTACGAGCAGTACTTC

j_call: TRBJ2-7
clone_size: .
v_call: TRBV7-9
d_call: .
cdr3_aa: CASSLDGGRYNEQYF
cdr3_nt: TGTGCCAGCAGCTTAGACGGGGGGCGTTACAACGAGCAGTACTTC

j_call: TRBJ2-5
clone_size: .
v_call: TRBV6-5
d_call: .
cdr3_aa: CASRGGETQYF
cdr3_nt: TGTGCCAGCCGTGGGGGGGAGACCCAGTACTTC

j_call: TRBJ1-1
clone_size: .
v_call: TRBV30
d_call: .
cdr3_aa: CAWSVLKNTEAFF
cdr3_nt: TGTGCCTGGAGTGTACTCAAGAACACTGAAGCTTTCTTT

j_call: TRBJ1-4
clone_size: .
v_call: TRBV30
d_call: .
cdr3_aa: CAWNRPREKLFF
cdr3_nt: TGTGCCTGGAACCGCCCCCGGGAAAAACTGTTTTTT

j_call: TRBJ1-1
clone_size: .
v_call: TRBV12-5
d_call: TRBD1
cdr3_aa: CASARTGENTEAFF
cdr3_nt: TGTGCTAGTGCTCGGACAGGGGAGAACACTGAAGCTTTCTTT

j_call: TRBJ1-5
clone_size: .
v_call: TRBV19
d_call: TRBD1
cdr3_aa: CASSITTGGNQPQHF
cdr3_nt: TGTGCCAGTAGTATAACCACAGGGGGCAATCAGCCCCAGCATTTT

j_call: TRBJ1-2
clone_size: .
v_call: TRBV7-9
d_call: .
cdr3_aa: CASSPTGKYGYTF
cdr3_nt: TGTGCCAGCAGCCCAACAGGGAAATATGGCTACACCTTC

j_call: TRBJ1-1
clone_size: .
v_call: TRBV30
d_call: TRBD1
cdr3_aa: CAWAGDRNTEAFF
cdr3_nt: TGTGCCTGGGCCGGGGACAGGAACACTGAAGCTTTCTTT

j_call: TRBJ2-1
clone_size: .
v_call: TRBV29-1
d_call: TRBD2
cdr3_aa: CSVATSGFYNEQFF
cdr3_nt: TGCAGCGTTGCGACTAGCGGGTTCTACAATGAGCAGTTCTTC

j_call: TRBJ1-1
clone_size: .
v_call: TRBV6-5
d_call: .
cdr3_aa: CASSYSEGFEAFF
cdr3_nt: TGTGCCAGCAGTTACTCGGAGGGTTTCGAAGCTTTCTTT

j_call: TRBJ1-5
clone_size: .
v_call: TRBV7-2
d_call: .
cdr3_aa: CASSRTMTVVGQPQHF
cdr3_nt: TGTGCCAGCAGCCGAACGATGACAGTGGTAGGCCAGCCCCAGCATTTT

j_call: TRBJ1-5
clone_size: .
v_call: TRBV29-1
d_call: TRBD1
cdr3_aa: CSVWTGGPQPQHF
cdr3_nt: TGCAGCGTCTGGACAGGGGGGCCTCAGCCCCAGCATTTT

j_call: TRBJ1-2
clone_size: .
v_call: TRBV7-2
d_call: TRBD1
cdr3_aa: CASSLLGTGAHYGYTF
cdr3_nt: TGTGCCAGCAGCTTACTTGGGACAGGAGCTCACTATGGCTACACCTTC